This T cell receptor (beta chain) comes out of a study of yellow fever vaccine responses in identical twins. TCRdb recomputed calls from the RT-PCR reads with MiXCR, one row per CDR3 protein. The table lists approximately 3,000 distinct CDR3 sequences, over 75% of them singletons. The CDR3 length is 20 residues. V dropped 2 bases and J dropped 6 bases, with 30 bases sitting between them. The germline gives CDR1 MNHEY, CDR2 SVGEGT. Source: T cells from blood (PBMCs), unsorted or a sorted subset (not recorded which), taken before or after yellow fever vaccination (not recorded which). The sequence came from a woman aged 18-30 years who received the yellow fever vaccine. The genes are TRBV6-2 or TRBV6-3 and TRBJ2-3; D is perhaps TRBD2 (8 bases). The CDR3 DNA reads as TGTGCCAGCAGTTACACTTACCGACAGGGACGGGGCGGGAGGAACGATACGCAGTATTTT. Residues: CASSYTYRQGRGGRNDTQYF.